Detailed here is one T cell receptor beta chain. In the study's own analysis: Reference gene primer amplification gave nucleated cell count estimates. The repertoire was sequenced with immunoSEQ multiplex PCR; TCRdb's copy has only in-frame clones and lacks some. That table gives V, J and clone size, and the DNA gave D and trimming. The sample has approximately 150,000 clones; roughly nine tenths are singletons. The data are from a study of blood T cell repertoires in COVID-19. As for the study in general: Samples representing acute and convalescent COVID-19 were sourced from the United States, Italy and Spain.

Participant age was roughly 18 to 89 years, and participants resided in approximately 24 US areas. Cohorts were assigned according to the clinical history that participants reported. This TCR was recovered from a human donor with acute COVID-19. The donor label of this sample is uncertain. The specimen sequenced was PBMCs or T cells enriched from blood (not recorded which).

The CDR3 is CASSVGTTLYNEQFF. The CDR3 bases are TGTGCCAGCAGTGTAGGGACTACCTTATACAATGAGCAGTTCTTC. The chain carries TRBV2 and TRBJ2-1, with TRBD2 identical over 7 bases. The length of the CDR3 is 15 residues. With V trimmed by 4 bases and J by 4 bases, 7 bases remained unmatched. CDR1 and CDR2 from the germline V gene are SNHLY and FYNNEI.